Listed below are T cell receptor beta chains from one sample, sequenced in a study of identical twins. TCRdb re-called the 5' RACE reads through MiXCR, storing one row per CDR3 protein. Of 200,000 to 250,000 distinct CDR3 sequences in the sample, around 6.6% were seen once. This same sample was also part of a study on yellow fever vaccine responses in identical twins.

The specimen sequenced was memory (CD45RO+) T cells sorted from blood. These TCRs come from a woman between 18 and 29 years old in good health. CDR3s include the opening cysteine and the closing phenylalanine or tryptophan. A D gene is named only where the DNA matches it firmly. Expanded clones get a size class; other rows say once, few or many, or leave the size out.

many,TRBJ2-3,NA,TRBV12-3/TRBV12-4,TGTGCCAGCAGTTCGAGCCGGAACGGAGATACGCAGTATTTT,CASSSSRNGDTQYF
NA,TRBJ2-6,NA,TRBV11-1,TGTGCCAGCAGCTTAGAGGGTTCGCAAAGCTCTGGGGCCAACGTCCTGACTTTC,CASSLEGSQSSGANVLTF
many,TRBJ1-3,NA,TRBV3-1,TGTGCCAGCAGCCCTCACCGACGAGCACGCTCTGGAAACACCATATATTTT,CASSPHRRARSGNTIYF
NA,TRBJ1-6,NA,TRBV20-1,TGCAGTGTTTCGGACTGGGGATATAATTCACCCCTCCACTTT,CSVSDWGYNSPLHF
many,TRBJ2-3,NA,TRBV9,TGTGCCAGCAGCGCCGAAGCCTCCGGGACCCCACGGGATACGCAGTATTTT,CASSAEASGTPRDTQYF
many,TRBJ2-7,TRBD1,TRBV27,TGTGCCAGCAAGCACCGCCCGGGACAGGGCTACGAGCAGTACTTC,CASKHRPGQGYEQYF
NA,TRBJ2-1,NA,TRBV11-1,TGTGCCAGCAGCTCGGTGGAGGGCCTGGGGAATGAGCAGTTCTTC,CASSSVEGLGNEQFF
many,TRBJ2-7,NA,TRBV20-1,TGCAGTCTCCTCGGACGGGCTTCCTACGAGCAGTACTTC,CSLLGRASYEQYF
NA,TRBJ1-4,TRBD1,TRBV5-8,TGTGCCAGCAGCCCCGGGACAGGGGGCGCATATAGGGAAAAACTGTTTTTT,CASSPGTGGAYREKLFF
few,TRBJ2-7,TRBD1,TRBV10-3,TGTGCCATCAGGAATAAGAGGGGACAGGGTTCGAGTGAGCAGTACTTC,CAIRNKRGQGSSEQYF
many,TRBJ2-1,NA,TRBV7-3,TGTGCCAGCAGCCCATCCGGGACTGAATCCTACAATGAGCAGTTCTTC,CASSPSGTESYNEQFF
NA,TRBJ1-2,TRBD1,TRBV27,TGTGCCAGCAGTTTAGAGGGGACAGGGGGGGACCGCCGGCGTGGCTACACCTTC,CASSLEGTGGDRRRGYTF
many,TRBJ2-1,NA,TRBV3-1,TGTGCCAGCAGCCAAGGGGGATATACGGGAGCCCTCGAGCAGTTCTTC,CASSQGGYTGALEQFF
many,TRBJ2-1,TRBD2,TRBV11-1,TGTGCCAGCAGCTCAAATTCCGGGACTAGCGGGATTAGGAATGAGCAGTTCTTC,CASSSNSGTSGIRNEQFF
NA,TRBJ1-5,TRBD1,TRBV20-1,TGCAGTGCTAGTGATTCGTCTGGGACAGATCAGCCCCAGCATTTT,CSASDSSGTDQPQHF
many,TRBJ1-2,TRBD1,TRBV12-3/TRBV12-4,TGTGCCAGCAGTTTGTGGGACAGGGGGCGGAACTATGGCTACACCTTC,CASSLWDRGRNYGYTF
many,TRBJ1-2,NA,TRBV3-1,TGTGCCAGCAGCCATTCATCCTATGGCTACACCTTC,CASSHSSYGYTF
few,TRBJ2-7,NA,TRBV5-5,TGTGCCAGCAGCTTGGTCGTTAGGGGGTATTACGAGCAGTACTTC,CASSLVVRGYYEQYF
few,TRBJ2-6,NA,TRBV2,TGTGCCAGCAGCGGGACTCCTAGCTCTGGGGCCAACGTCCTGACTTTC,CASSGTPSSGANVLTF
many,TRBJ2-7,TRBD2,TRBV25-1,TGTGCCAGCAGTGAGGGGGGGGGACTAGGCTACGAGCAGTACTTC,CASSEGGGLGYEQYF
NA,TRBJ2-7,TRBD1,TRBV20-1,TGCAGTGCTAGGAGGGACAGGGGCTACGAGCAGTACTTC,CSARRDRGYEQYF
NA,TRBJ2-5,NA,TRBV7-6,TGTGCCAGCAGCTTATCTGAGACGGAAGAGACCCAGTACTTC,CASSLSETEETQYF
few,TRBJ2-4,NA,TRBV14,TGTGCCAGCAGCCAACGAGGGACCAAAAACATTCAGTACTTC,CASSQRGTKNIQYF
few,TRBJ1-5,NA,TRBV28,TGTGCCAGCAGCGTCAATCAGCCCCAGCATTTT,CASSVNQPQHF
few,TRBJ2-1,TRBD2,TRBV5-1,TGCGCCAGCAGAACGACTAGCGGGGGAAACTACAATGAGCAGTTCTTC,CASRTTSGGNYNEQFF
many,TRBJ1-4,NA,TRBV29-1,TGCAGCGTTCAGGAACAGGGCAGTGAAAAACTGTTTTTT,CSVQEQGSEKLFF
NA,TRBJ1-4,NA,TRBV19,TGTGCCAGTAGTCACCCTCGGGGTTCGGATGAAAAACTGTTTTTT,CASSHPRGSDEKLFF
few,TRBJ2-2,NA,TRBV11-3,TGTGCCAGCAGCTCCCGACGTGGCACCGGGGAGCTGTTTTTT,CASSSRRGTGELFF
many,TRBJ2-1,NA,TRBV2,TGTGCCAGCTACAGGGGGCGGGTAGCGGGAGGCCTCAGCTCCTACAATGAGCAGTTCTTC,CASYRGRVAGGLSSYNEQFF